This T cell receptor beta chain was captured by sequencing in a study of T-cell reconstitution after alpha-beta-depleted transplantation in children. The CDR3 spans 15 residues. The V end lost 1 base, the J end lost 2 bases, and 9 bases lay between the germline ends. Germline V CDR1 and CDR2: SGHTA, FQGNSA. This clonotype has only a few counts. Its antigen is still unknown. Study-level findings and limits: T-cell counts and diversity at one year post-transplant came mainly from newly produced T cells. Expanded graft clones numbering several hundred reportedly gave rise to alpha-beta T cells about two months after transplant. Surviving recipient T cells and thymic progenitors accounted for the high day-60 TCRbeta diversity observed in some patients.

Using unique molecular identifiers, the investigators prepared the TCRbeta library. TCRdb reprocessed the PCR reads via MiXCR and lists one record per CDR3 protein. The sample carries approximately 250,000 distinct CDR3 sequences, roughly 26% recorded once. The sequence came from a girl aged 2 to 9 with Fanconi anemia, due to receive a stem cell transplant. Sample: PBMCs, taken before TCRalphabeta/CD19-depleted stem cell transplant. The chain carries TRBV7-2 and TRBJ2-1, with D unresolved. CDR3 bases: TGTGCCAGCAGCTTAGTCCCACTTCCCTACAATGAGCAGTTCTTC. The encoded protein is CASSLVPLPYNEQFF. Full variable domain (remainder filled in from reference TRBV7-2 and TRBJ2-1): GAGVSQSPSNKVTEKGKDVELRCDPISGHTALYWYRQSLGQGLEFLIYFQGNSAPDKSGLPSDRFSAERTGGSVSTLTIQRTQQEDSAVYLCASSLVPLPYNEQFFGPGTRLTVL.